A single sample is the source of the 14 T cell receptor beta chains below, sequenced in a study of identifying expanded T cells in peripheral blood. Here immunoSEQ multiplex PCR was the method, and the copy in TCRdb shows in-frame clones only, minus some. The sample includes about 110,000 clones, around 90% of them seen just once. Sequenced input: blood. The receptor set was obtained from a person aged 18-70 years in good health.

The V gene is TRBV5-1, the J gene TRBJ1-5; D not certain. From germline, CDR1 is SGHRS and CDR2 YFSETQ. This CDR3 has 14 residues. The V and J ends lost 4 bases and 2 bases respectively, with 10 bases between them. The CDR3 loop reads CASSADGGNQPQHF. In DNA, the CDR3 is TGCGCCAGCAGCGCGGACGGGGGCAATCAGCCCCAGCATTTT.

The chain couples TRBV6-6 to TRBJ1-5, with 8 bases that match TRBD1. Germline V gives CDR1 MNHNY, CDR2 SVGAGI (reference sequence). The CDR3 contains 14 residues. The ends lost 6 bases at V and 5 bases at J; junction bases unmatched: 6. The CDR3 reads CASSRGRGHQPQHF. The CDR3 DNA reads TGTGCCAGCAGCCGCGGCAGGGGGCATCAGCCCCAGCATTTT.

The V gene is TRBV28, the J gene TRBJ2-2; 8 nucleotides match TRBD1. Losses at the gene ends were 3 bases for V and 8 bases for J; bases not matched to a gene: 5. Germline assignment: CDR1 MDHEN and CDR2 SYDVKM. The CDR3 consists of 14 residues. CDR3 DNA sequence: TGTGCCAGCAGTTTCAGGGGGCGGGGAGGGGAGCTGTTTTTT. Protein product: CASSFRGRGGELFF.

The chain employs TRBV28 and TRBJ2-6, with 10 positions matching TRBD1. This CDR3 contains 17 residues. J was trimmed by 3 bases and V by 6 bases; bases with no gene match: 8. Germline assignment: CDR1 MDHEN and CDR2 SYDVKM. The CDR3, as DNA: TGTGCCAGCAGAAACAGACAGGGGGCGCGTGGGGCCAACGTCCTGACTTTC. Amino acid sequence: CASRNRQGARGANVLTF.

The chain is built from TRBV11-3 and TRBJ2-2, with D possibly called TRBD1 or TRBD2 (5 bases each). The CDR3 is 15 residues long. V lost 4 bases, J lost 4 bases, and 13 bases lay in between. Per the germline V gene, CDR1 is SGHNT and CDR2 is YENEEA. The chain's CDR3 is CASSSNRDGTGELFF. The CDR3 DNA is TGTGCCAGCAGCTCAAACCGGGACGGCACCGGGGAGCTGTTTTTT.

This clone was seen a single time. The CDR3 bases are TGTGCCAGCATCAACATGGGCTACAATGAGCAGTTCTTC. Residues: CASINMGYNEQFF. The chain is built from TRBV5-4 and TRBJ2-1; no definite D call. Trimming shortened V by 6 bases and J by 3 bases, and 10 bases separated the two germline ends. Germline V gene data show CDR1 as SGHNT and CDR2 as YYREEE (reference sequence). This CDR3 is built from 13 residues.

The chain is built from TRBV15 and TRBJ2-1; 9 nucleotides agree with TRBD2. The CDR3 is 15 residues long. V was pared by 1 base and J by 8 bases, with 6 bases of the junction left unmatched. Germline V gives CDR1 LNHNV, CDR2 YYDKDF (reference sequence). This CDR3 reads CATSRVSGSKDEQFF. CDR3 nucleotide sequence: TGTGCCACCAGCAGAGTTAGCGGGAGTAAGGATGAGCAGTTCTTC.

The chain has TRBV7-2 and TRBJ2-2; 8 bases map to TRBD1. The CDR3 spans 16 residues. Germline CDR1 reads SGHTA; CDR2 reads FQGNSA. The ends lost 2 bases at V and 4 bases at J; junction bases unmatched: 6. Here the CDR3 DNA reads TGTGCCAGCAGCTTAAGCCCGGACAGGGTCACCGGGGAGCTGTTTTTT. Amino acid sequence: CASSLSPDRVTGELFF.

The V gene is TRBV10-3, the J gene TRBJ2-7, with D possibly TRBD1 on 5 matching bases. The CDR3 loop spans 12 amino acids. Trimming took 6 bases from V and 4 from J, leaving 10 bases between them. Germline CDR1 is ENHRY and CDR2 is SYGVKD. The CDR3 spells CAISDSTYEQYF. The CDR3 DNA reads as TGTGCCATCAGCGACAGCACTTACGAGCAGTACTTC.

The rearrangement uses TRBV11-2 and TRBJ1-4, with 7 bases aligning to TRBD1. With 4 bases clipped from V and 8 bases from J, the junction kept 10 bases outside the gene matches. CDR1 and CDR2 (germline): SGHAT, FQNNGV. The CDR3 totals 15 residues. The CDR3 is CASSSTTGSGEKLFF. CDR3 coding DNA: TGTGCCAGCAGCTCGACGACAGGGTCGGGCGAAAAACTGTTTTTT.

V is TRBV28 and J is TRBJ2-1, with D unresolved. The CDR3 runs to 13 residues. V dropped 6 bases and J dropped 6 bases, with 12 bases sitting between them. Germline assignment: CDR1 MDHEN and CDR2 SYDVKM. This CDR3 is CASRHPVSNEQFF. The CDR3 DNA follows: TGTGCCAGCAGACATCCAGTGAGCAATGAGCAGTTCTTC.

V gene TRBV7-3 combines with J gene TRBJ1-3; tentatively, D is TRBD1 (6 bases). The germline V and J ends were trimmed by 1 base and 8 bases, with 15 bases remaining between them. The CDR3 has 15 residues. CDR1 and CDR2 from the germline V gene are SGHTA and FQGTGA. Here the CDR3 reads CASSLNPARGDTIYF. The CDR3 DNA is TGTGCCAGCAGCTTAAACCCTGCCAGGGGAGACACCATATATTTT.

The genes are TRBV11-2 and TRBJ1-4, with 8 bases fitting TRBD1. The CDR3 loop spans 18 amino acids. V gave up 4 bases and J gave up 0 bases; unmatched junction bases: 10. Looked up from germline, CDR1 is SGHAT and CDR2 is FQNNGV. CDR3 in amino acids: CASSSRQGRRATNEKLFF. The CDR3 bases are TGTGCCAGCAGCTCAAGACAGGGGCGAAGGGCAACTAATGAAAAACTGTTTTTT.

This clone has a handful of counts. J is TRBJ1-1 and V is TRBV30; 7 bases match TRBD1. The germline gives CDR1 GTSNPN, CDR2 SVGIG (reference sequence). CDR3 length: 11 amino acids. Losses at the gene ends were 1 base for V and 10 bases for J; bases not matched to a gene: 3. In nucleotides, the CDR3 is TGTGCCTGGAGTGGTACAGGGGTAGCTTTCTTT. Encoded protein: CAWSGTGVAFF.